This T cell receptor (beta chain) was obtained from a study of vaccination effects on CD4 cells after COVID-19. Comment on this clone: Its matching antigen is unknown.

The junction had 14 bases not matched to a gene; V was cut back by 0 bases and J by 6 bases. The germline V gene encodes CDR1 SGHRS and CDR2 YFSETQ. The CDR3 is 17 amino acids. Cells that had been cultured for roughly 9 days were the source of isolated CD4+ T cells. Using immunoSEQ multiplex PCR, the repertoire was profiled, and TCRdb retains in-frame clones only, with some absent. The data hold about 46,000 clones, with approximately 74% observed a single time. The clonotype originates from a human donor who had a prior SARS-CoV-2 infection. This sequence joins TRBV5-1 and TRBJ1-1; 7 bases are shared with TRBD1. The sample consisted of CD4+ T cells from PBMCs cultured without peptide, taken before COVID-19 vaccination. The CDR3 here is CASSLDIGGSGLAEAFF. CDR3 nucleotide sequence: TGCGCCAGCAGCTTGGATATAGGGGGCTCCGGGTTAGCTGAAGCTTTCTTT.